A single sample is the source of the 31 T cell receptor beta chains below, sequenced in a study of CD8 T cells in Susac syndrome. Random hexamers were used to reverse transcribe roughly 0.45 to 1 ug of RNA. Via MiXCR, TCRdb re-called the immunoSEQ multiplex PCR reads, giving one row per CDR3 protein. The sample records around 90,000 distinct CDR3 sequences, about 96% being singletons. The specimen was CD8+ T cells from PBMCs. All receptors come from a human donor with Susac syndrome.

This clonotype appeared a single time. The V gene is TRBV6-5, the J gene TRBJ1-2; 7 nucleotides align to TRBD1. CDR3 length equals 13 residues. Germline values: CDR1 MNHEY, CDR2 SVGAGI. V shed 6 bases and J 7 bases; nucleotides not matched to a gene: 8. The CDR3 region is CASREDRRSGYTF. CDR3 nucleotides: TGTGCCAGCAGGGAGGACAGGAGATCTGGCTACACCTTC.

The chain is built from TRBV5-6 and TRBJ1-1; 11 bases fit TRBD1. Germline lookup yields CDR1 SGHDT and CDR2 YYEEEE. This CDR3 contains 16 residues. Unmatched junction bases numbered 8, after V lost 3 bases and J lost 4 bases. CDR3 residues: CASSSIGTGGGTEAFF. The DNA for the CDR3 is TGTGCCAGCAGCTCGATAGGGACAGGGGGAGGCACTGAAGCTTTCTTT.

This sequence joins TRBV5-4 and TRBJ2-1, with 9 bases fitting TRBD2. This CDR3 spans 16 amino acids. The V gene's germline CDR1 is SGHNT and CDR2 YYREEE (reference sequence). J gave up 6 bases and V 0 bases, and 7 bases lay outside the gene matches. The chain's CDR3 is CASSLEVPSGANEQFF. The CDR3 DNA sequence: TGTGCCAGCAGCTTGGAAGTCCCTAGCGGGGCCAATGAGCAGTTCTTC.

The chain links TRBV2 to TRBJ2-5, with 8 bases identical to TRBD1. Trimming cost V 7 bases and J 5 bases; bases outside gene matches: 3. Germline CDR1 is SNHLY and CDR2 is FYNNEI. The CDR3 consists of 12 residues. Written as DNA, the CDR3 is TGTGCCAGCACTCGGGACAGGGAGACCCAGTACTTC. Protein product: CASTRDRETQYF.

CDR3 region: CASSQAPTNEKLFF. CDR3 coding DNA: TGTGCCAGCAGCCAAGCTCCAACTAATGAAAAACTGTTTTTT. This rearrangement joins TRBV3-1 to TRBJ1-4; D call uncertain. The CDR3 is made up of 14 amino acids. The germline gives CDR1 LGHDT, CDR2 YNNKEL (reference sequence). Trimming stripped 1 base from V and 0 bases from J, with 3 bases between.

The chain couples TRBV12-3 or TRBV12-4 to TRBJ2-7, with D perhaps TRBD1 (5 bases). The CDR3 length is 16 residues. Trimming took off 6 bases at V and 5 bases at J, with 23 bases between the two ends. CDR3 protein: CASSAGFGAVKDEQYF. CDR3 nucleotides: TGTGCCAGCAGCGCCGGCTTTGGGGCGGTGAAAGACGAGCAGTACTTC.

The chain has TRBV5-1 and TRBJ2-3; D gene uncertain. The V gene lost 4 bases and the J gene lost 2 bases, with 11 bases spanning the gap. The CDR3 totals 14 residues. The germline gives CDR1 SGHRS, CDR2 YFSETQ. This CDR3 is CASSRLTYTDTQYF. CDR3 coding DNA: TGCGCCAGCAGCCGATTGACATACACAGATACGCAGTATTTT.

V and J are TRBV20-1 and TRBJ1-1; D possibly corresponds to TRBD1 (6 bases). Per the germline V gene, CDR1 is DFQATT and CDR2 is SNEGSKA (reference sequence). CDR3 length: 16 amino acids. Deletions cut 0 bases from V and 4 bases from J, with 18 bases between. CDR3 in DNA: TGCAGTGCTAGAGACCCTCAGGGGCCGATGTTCACTGAAGCTTTCTTT. This codes for CSARDPQGPMFTEAFF.

This chain uses TRBV7-3 with TRBJ2-3; no reliable D call. V lost 2 bases, J lost 2 bases, and 14 bases lay in between. There are 16 residues in the CDR3. Germline CDR1 reads SGHTA; CDR2 reads FQGTGA. CDR3 sequence reads: CASSLGGFADTDTQYF. The CDR3 nucleotides are TGTGCCAGCAGCTTAGGCGGATTTGCTGACACAGATACGCAGTATTTT.

This clonotype was seen only once. The chain uses TRBV20-1 and TRBJ1-1; D not resolved. The ends were cut back, 5 bases at V and 0 bases at J, with 13 bases in the middle. CDR1 is DFQATT and CDR2 is SNEGSKA in the germline V gene (reference sequence). There are 14 residues in the CDR3. The CDR3 coding sequence is TGCAGTGCTCCCGGGAGGGTCATGAACACTGAAGCTTTCTTT. Translating it yields CSAPGRVMNTEAFF.

The CDR3 sequence is CASSQVSGGDSEEQFF. DNA for the CDR3: TGTGCCAGCAGCCAAGTGAGCGGGGGGGACTCGGAGGAGCAGTTCTTC. The chain carries TRBV3-1 and TRBJ2-1, with 10 positions matching TRBD2. The length of the CDR3 is 16 residues. Germline lookup yields CDR1 LGHDT and CDR2 YNNKEL (reference sequence). Trimming took 1 base from V and 10 from J; bases not matched to a gene: 10.

The V and J genes are TRBV6-2 or TRBV6-3 and TRBJ1-2; D unclear. Looked up from germline, CDR1 is MNHEY and CDR2 is SVGEGT. The CDR3 is 13 residues long. V was cut by 0 bases and J by 6 bases, with 8 bases left in between. The CDR3 spells CASSYSSKDGYTF. The CDR3 DNA sequence: TGTGCCAGCAGTTACTCTTCTAAGGATGGCTACACCTTC.

The chain carries TRBV20-1 and TRBJ2-4; 9 bases map to TRBD2. Looked up from germline, CDR1 is DFQATT and CDR2 is SNEGSKA (reference sequence). J was trimmed by 5 bases and V by 6 bases; bases with no gene match: 11. The CDR3 length is 15 residues. CDR3 nucleotide sequence: TGCAGTGCCGATACCCAACCTAGCGGGGAAAACATTCAGTACTTC. The encoded protein is CSADTQPSGENIQYF.

The V and J genes are TRBV6-2 or TRBV6-3 and TRBJ2-1; D is perhaps TRBD1 (6 bases). Trimming cost V 4 bases and J 3 bases, with 13 bases left between them. This CDR3 has 15 residues. Germline lookup yields CDR1 MNHEY and CDR2 SVGEGT. CDR3 nucleotide sequence: TGTGCCAGCAGTTTACAGGGTGTGGGCTACAATGAGCAGTTCTTC. As protein: CASSLQGVGYNEQFF.

V usage is TRBV9 and J usage is TRBJ1-2; 8 nucleotides align to TRBD1. After removal of 4 bases from V and 5 bases from J, the junction contained 10 bases not matched to a gene. Per the germline V gene, CDR1 is SGDLS and CDR2 is YYNGEE. The CDR3 loop spans 15 amino acids. This CDR3 is CASSSSQGAGYGYTF. The CDR3, as DNA: TGTGCCAGCAGCTCATCTCAGGGGGCTGGTTATGGCTACACCTTC.

The chain carries TRBV15 and TRBJ1-1; possible D gene TRBD1, 5 bases. The V end lost 3 bases, the J end lost 2 bases, and 13 bases lay between the germline ends. Germline V gene lookup returns CDR1 LNHNV and CDR2 YYDKDF (reference sequence). The CDR3 loop spans 15 amino acids. CDR3 sequence reads: CATSRTSDSNTEAFF. The CDR3 DNA reads TGTGCCACCAGCAGGACCTCCGACAGTAACACTGAAGCTTTCTTT.

The genes are TRBV19 and TRBJ2-7; possible D gene TRBD1, 6 bases. The V gene lost 5 bases and the J gene lost 0 bases, with 14 bases spanning the gap. This CDR3 is 15 amino acids long. In germline, CDR1 is LNHDA, CDR2 SQIVND (reference sequence). CDR3 region: CASSVSRGNSYEQYF. The CDR3 nucleotides read TGTGCCAGTAGTGTTAGCAGGGGTAACTCCTACGAGCAGTACTTC.

DNA for the CDR3: TGTGCCACCAGTGATTCCCTGGGTTACGAGCAGTACTTC. Encoded protein: CATSDSLGYEQYF. This rearrangement joins TRBV24-1 to TRBJ2-7, with D hard to call. The V and J ends lost 2 bases and 4 bases respectively, with 8 bases between them. The CDR3 has 13 amino acids. Germline CDR1 reads KGHDR; CDR2 reads SFDVKD.

The CDR3 loop is CASNVMGQPQHF. The CDR3 coding sequence is TGTGCCAGCAATGTAATGGGTCAGCCCCAGCATTTT. This chain links TRBV6-2 or TRBV6-3 with TRBJ1-5, with D unclear. The CDR3 totals 12 residues. Trimming took 7 bases from V and 6 from J, leaving 10 bases between them. Germline-derived CDR1 and CDR2 are MNHEY and SVGEGT.

This rearrangement joins TRBV3-1 to TRBJ1-5; no clear D gene. The CDR3 consists of 14 residues. V was pared by 3 bases and J by 1 base, with 7 bases between. CDR1 is LGHDT, CDR2 YNNKEL, per germline (reference sequence). The CDR3 loop reads CASSHGGSNQPQHF. The CDR3 DNA follows: TGTGCCAGCAGCCATGGAGGGAGCAATCAGCCCCAGCATTTT. The full variable domain, with the rest looked up from reference TRBV3-1 and TRBJ1-5, is DTAVSQTPKYLVTQMGNDKSIKCEQNLGHDTMYWYKQDSKKFLKIMFSYNNKELIINETVPNRFSPKSPDKAHLNLHINSLELGDSAVYFCASSHGGSNQPQHFGDGTRLSIL.

V is TRBV19 and J is TRBJ2-5; no definite D call. The V end was cut by 4 bases, the J end by 0 bases, with 6 bases between. This CDR3 region has 13 residues. The germline gives CDR1 LNHDA, CDR2 SQIVND (reference sequence). The CDR3 DNA sequence: TGTGCCAGTAGTAGGGGATACCAAGAGACCCAGTACTTC. Protein: CASSRGYQETQYF.

The V call is TRBV4-3, the J call TRBJ1-1, with a weak D call TRBD1 (6 bases). This CDR3 contains 17 residues. V lost 1 base and J lost 0, with 15 bases in between. In germline, CDR1 is LGHNA, CDR2 YSLEER. In nucleotides, the CDR3 is TGCGCCAGCAGCCAAGTTTCGGACAGAGCATTGAACACTGAAGCTTTCTTT. Translation gives CASSQVSDRALNTEAFF.

The gene calls are TRBV28 and TRBJ1-2; D is unclear. V dropped 7 bases and J dropped 8 bases, with 20 bases sitting between them. Germline lookup yields CDR1 MDHEN and CDR2 SYDVKM. The CDR3 runs 14 residues. The CDR3 spells CASILLGSQRGYTF. The CDR3 bases are TGTGCCAGCATACTTCTAGGCAGTCAGCGGGGCTACACCTTC.

The V gene is TRBV4-3, the J gene TRBJ2-7, with D tentatively TRBD1 (5 bases). The CDR3 loop spans 13 amino acids. Germline V CDR1 and CDR2: LGHNA, YSLEER. The V gene lost 0 bases and the J gene lost 4 bases, with 7 bases spanning the gap. This chain's CDR3 is CASSQEAGYEQYF. The CDR3 nucleotides read TGCGCCAGCAGCCAAGAGGCAGGGTACGAGCAGTACTTC.

The gene calls are TRBV29-1 and TRBJ2-7; D is uncertain. The CDR3 has 13 amino acids. Trimming took off 2 bases at V and 1 base at J, with 9 bases between the two ends. Germline V gene lookup returns CDR1 SQVTM and CDR2 ANQGSEA. The CDR3: CSVESAGSYEQYF. The CDR3 region has the DNA TGCAGCGTTGAATCAGCAGGATCCTACGAGCAGTACTTC.

The rearrangement joins TRBV30 to TRBJ1-5, with TRBD1 as a possible D gene (5 bases). Germline loops: CDR1 GTSNPN, CDR2 SVGIG (reference sequence). This CDR3 region has 15 residues. Trimming removed 3 bases from V and 6 bases from J, with 18 bases in between. CDR3 residues: CAWSRGRAGGQPQHF. The CDR3 nucleotides are TGTGCCTGGAGCCGCGGGAGGGCCGGGGGTCAGCCCCAGCATTTT.

This chain links TRBV7-9 with TRBJ2-1; 7 positions match TRBD1. Germline CDR1 is SEHNR and CDR2 is FQNEAQ (reference sequence). The V gene end was trimmed by 5 bases and the J gene end by 8 bases; junction bases not matched to a gene: 9. The length of the CDR3 is 14 residues. This CDR3 is CASSPPGQVDEQFF. The CDR3 DNA is TGTGCCAGCAGCCCGCCCGGACAGGTGGATGAGCAGTTCTTC.

The sample holds one count of this clonotype. The genes are TRBV9 and TRBJ2-5, with unresolved D. There are 13 residues in the CDR3. V was pared by 2 bases and J by 4 bases, with 9 bases between. In germline, CDR1 is SGDLS, CDR2 YYNGEE. The DNA of the CDR3 is TGTGCCAGCAGCGTCAGTGGTGGAGAGACCCAGTACTTC. This codes for CASSVSGGETQYF.

The chain has TRBV29-1 and TRBJ2-7, with 9 bases fitting TRBD1. Germline values: CDR1 SQVTM, CDR2 ANQGSEA. The CDR3 spans 14 residues. V was clipped by 6 bases and J by 0 bases; unmatched bases: 6. Written as DNA, the CDR3 is TGCAGCGTGGGGACAGGGAGGAACTCCTACGAGCAGTACTTC. Translated: CSVGTGRNSYEQYF.

V usage is TRBV9 and J usage is TRBJ2-3; TRBD2 aligns across 7 bases. Per the germline V gene, CDR1 is SGDLS and CDR2 is YYNGEE. V lost 0 bases and J lost 3; bases outside the gene matches: 4. The CDR3 runs to 15 residues. The CDR3 nucleotides are TGTGCCAGCAGCGTAGAAGTGGGGGGGACAGATACGCAGTATTTT. Protein: CASSVEVGGTDTQYF.

The rearrangement joins TRBV7-2 to TRBJ1-4, with TRBD1 as a possible D gene (6 bases). V was trimmed by 1 base and J by 0 bases, leaving 12 bases between them. The germline V gene encodes CDR1 SGHTA and CDR2 FQGNSA. This CDR3 comprises 17 residues. The CDR3 DNA follows: TGTGCCAGCAGCTTAGTCGCTGACAGGACAACTAATGAAAAACTGTTTTTT. This sequence encodes CASSLVADRTTNEKLFF. The complete variable domain, with remaining parts taken from reference TRBV7-2 and TRBJ1-4, reads GAGVSQSPSNKVTEKGKDVELRCDPISGHTALYWYRQSLGQGLEFLIYFQGNSAPDKSGLPSDRFSAERTGGSVSTLTIQRTQQEDSAVYLCASSLVADRTTNEKLFFGSGTQLSVL.